This T cell receptor (beta chain) was identified in a study of blood T cells in healthy people across ages. This CDR3 region has 12 residues. Germline loops: CDR1 LGHDT, CDR2 YNNKEL (reference sequence). Isolation of PBMCs gave at least 6 million cells per sample. A second PCR of roughly 7 to 11 cycles used a sample-barcoded 5' primer and a J-beta primer mix. One entry per CDR3 protein results from TCRdb running MiXCR on the 5' RACE reads. The table includes 500,000 to 600,000 distinct CDR3 sequences, roughly 28% detected once. A few counts support this clonotype. The origin of this receptor is a woman in her 70s in good health. The V and J genes are TRBV3-1 and TRBJ2-5; D remains ambiguous. The DNA matches TRBJ2-7 better at its end, which makes the J call doubtful. Sequencing used blood. CDR3 amino acids: CATRKSLGEQYF. DNA of the CDR3: TGTGCCACTCGGAAGTCTCTGGGCGAGCAGTACTTC.